One and the same sample provided the 4 T cell receptor beta chains below, sequenced in a study of blood T cell repertoires in COVID-19. Using immunoSEQ multiplex PCR, the repertoire was profiled, and TCRdb retains in-frame clones only, with some absent. The repertoire consists of approximately 180,000 clones, with 82% occurring once and the leading ten covering over 7.5%. Sequenced input: peripheral blood. These receptor sequences come from a woman between 65 and 79 years old with acute or convalescent COVID-19.

DNA for the CDR3: TGTGCCAGCAGTGGACAACAAGAAACCATTTCACCCCTCCACTTT. It translates to CASSGQQETISPLHF. The rearrangement links TRBV2 to TRBJ1-6; D ambiguous. Germline values: CDR1 SNHLY, CDR2 FYNNEI. Trimming stripped 4 bases from V and 9 bases from J, with 16 bases between. This CDR3 spans 15 amino acids.

This chain joins TRBV30 and TRBJ1-5; TRBD1 is a possible D gene (5 bases). The CDR3 spans 14 residues. CDR1 and CDR2 from the germline V gene are GTSNPN and SVGIG (reference sequence). V was clipped by 1 base and J by 7 bases, with 14 bases between them. The CDR3, as DNA: TGTGCCTGGAGTGGATCTTACAGGAACCAGCCCCAGCATTTT. Its translation: CAWSGSYRNQPQHF.

Only one count was recorded for this clone. A clone one base away is much larger, so this may be a read error. The gene calls are TRBV27 and TRBJ1-2; D not certain. The CDR3 spans 13 residues. V lost 3 bases, J lost 1 base, and 6 bases lay in between. From germline, CDR1 is MNHEY and CDR2 SMNVEV (reference sequence). CDR3 region: CASSLEGNYGYTF. The CDR3, as DNA: TGTGCCAGCAGTTTGGAGGGTAACTATGGCTACACCTTC.

This clone was seen a single time. V is TRBV30 and J is TRBJ2-2; 7 nucleotides agree with TRBD1. The CDR3 runs 13 residues. Losses at the gene ends were 6 bases for V and 0 bases for J; bases not matched to a gene: 1. Per the germline V gene, CDR1 is GTSNPN and CDR2 is SVGIG (reference sequence). The CDR3 loop is CACGTANTGELFF. The CDR3 DNA is TGTGCCTGCGGGACAGCGAACACCGGGGAGCTGTTTTTT.